This T cell receptor beta chain was sequenced in a study of CD4 T cells in relation to SARS-CoV-2 and coronaviruses. Findings and caveats of the study: The assay detects memory recall responses, not culture-primed primary responses.

CD4+ T cells from unexposed donors were obtained before the COVID-19 pandemic (2011-2018). In the case of this clone: Its antigen remains unknown.

Sequenced by immunoSEQ multiplex PCR; TCRdb stores in-frame clones only, minus some. In the table there are about 64,000 clones, approximately 94% of which are singletons. V lost 2 bases to trimming and J lost 4 bases, with 9 bases between them. This CDR3 is built from 14 residues. Germline lookup yields CDR1 MNHEY and CDR2 SVGAGI. The specimen sequenced was naive CD4+ T cells from PBMCs. Subset indicated: naive CD4+ T cells isolated by negative enrichment. The sequence derives from a human donor in good health. The rearrangement links TRBV6-5 to TRBJ2-1; D remains unclear. CDR3: CASSYARPYNEQFF. The CDR3 DNA reads TGTGCCAGCAGTTACGCACGGCCTTACAATGAGCAGTTCTTC.